Listed here are 21 T cell receptor beta chains from one sample, sequenced in a study of T cell responses to AZD1222 COVID-19 vaccine. Repertoires were generated with immunoSEQ multiplex PCR, while TCRdb's copy carries only in-frame clones and drops some. The repertoire has 120,000 to 150,000 clones, roughly nine tenths of them found once; the top ten carry 1.5% to 2%. Source: peripheral blood, taken 28 days after the second AZD1222 dose. These receptors originate from an adult who received the AZD1222 COVID-19 vaccine.

V and J are TRBV5-1 and TRBJ1-1; 9 nucleotides align to TRBD1. V shed 2 bases, J shed 0 bases, and the junction held 2 bases outside the gene matches. Germline values: CDR1 SGHRS, CDR2 YFSETQ. The CDR3 contains 15 residues. CDR3 region: CASSFGTGMNTEAFF. The DNA of the CDR3 is TGCGCCAGCAGCTTCGGGACAGGGATGAACACTGAAGCTTTCTTT.

CDR3 nucleotides: TGCAGCGTCATCGCCGTCCAAGAGACCCAGTACTTC. As protein: CSVIAVQETQYF. V and J are TRBV29-1 and TRBJ2-5; D not certain. V dropped 6 bases and J dropped 1 base, with 9 bases sitting between them. Germline CDR1 reads SQVTM; CDR2 reads ANQGSEA. This CDR3 has 12 residues.

The V gene is TRBV5-1, the J gene TRBJ1-4, with 11 bases matching TRBD1. The CDR3 consists of 14 residues. Germline CDR1 reads SGHRS; CDR2 reads YFSETQ. Germline trimming cut 0 bases from V and 10 bases from J; bases unmatched to any gene: 2. The CDR3, as DNA: TGCGCCAGCAGCTTGGAGGGACAGGGGGGAAAACTGTTTTTT. Amino acids: CASSLEGQGGKLFF.

This chain connects TRBV6-5 to TRBJ2-2, with 9 positions matching TRBD1. Germline-derived CDR1 and CDR2 are MNHEY and SVGAGI. Unmatched junction bases numbered 8, after V lost 6 bases and J lost 6 bases. The CDR3 loop spans 15 amino acids. In DNA, the CDR3 is TGTGCCAGCAGCCCCCCGACAGGGGGTTCCGGGGAGCTGTTTTTT. It encodes CASSPPTGGSGELFF.

The gene calls are TRBV29-1 and TRBJ2-7; 11 bases match TRBD1. J gave up 3 bases and V 6 bases, and 4 bases lay outside the gene matches. This CDR3 has 13 amino acids. CDR1 is SQVTM and CDR2 is ANQGSEA in the germline V gene. The CDR3, as DNA: TGCAGCGTCGGACAGGGGGCGAACTACGAGCAGTACTTC. Translated, it gives CSVGQGANYEQYF.

V usage is TRBV5-4 and J usage is TRBJ2-5; a possible D gene is TRBD1 (6 bases). CDR1 and CDR2 (germline): SGHNT, YYREEE (reference sequence). The germline V and J ends were trimmed by 4 bases and 2 bases, with 12 bases remaining between them. This CDR3 is built from 14 residues. Written as DNA, the CDR3 is TGTGCCAGCAGCACCCGGACAGAACAAGAGACCCAGTACTTC. Protein sequence: CASSTRTEQETQYF.

The V call is TRBV4-3, the J call TRBJ1-4; 7 nucleotides match TRBD1. This CDR3 region has 16 residues. The germline V gene has CDR1 LGHNA and CDR2 YSLEER. V was pared by 2 bases and J by 4 bases, with 7 bases of the junction left unmatched. The CDR3 nucleotides read TGCGCCAGCAGCCAATCGTCCGGGACAGTTAATGAAAAACTGTTTTTT. Its translation: CASSQSSGTVNEKLFF.

V is TRBV5-1 and J is TRBJ2-1; TRBD2 matches 8 bases. The germline V gene has CDR1 SGHRS and CDR2 YFSETQ. CDR3 size: 15 residues. J gave up 1 base and V 3 bases, and 3 bases lay outside the gene matches. In DNA, the CDR3 is TGCGCCAGCAGCTCCACTAGCGGTTCCTACAATGAGCAGTTCTTC. This gives the protein CASSSTSGSYNEQFF.

The chain recombines TRBV9 with TRBJ2-1; D unclear. CDR1 and CDR2 (germline): SGDLS, YYNGEE. This CDR3 is built from 13 residues. V lost 5 bases, J lost 6 bases, and 12 bases lay in between. CDR3 sequence reads: CASSLRTLNEQFF. The CDR3, as DNA: TGTGCCAGCAGTTTAAGGACCCTCAATGAGCAGTTCTTC.

The chain recombines TRBV30 with TRBJ1-4; 10 bases fit TRBD1. Germline V gene data show CDR1 as GTSNPN and CDR2 as SVGIG (reference sequence). J lost 8 bases, V lost 2 bases, and 5 bases had no gene match. The CDR3 runs 14 residues. CDR3: CAWSRTGGNEKLFF. The CDR3 DNA is TGTGCCTGGAGTAGGACAGGGGGAAACGAAAAACTGTTTTTT.

The V call is TRBV19, the J call TRBJ1-1; 8 nucleotides line up with TRBD1. Germline values: CDR1 LNHDA, CDR2 SQIVND (reference sequence). The CDR3 is 15 residues long. Germline trimming cut 6 bases from V and 3 bases from J; bases unmatched to any gene: 9. The CDR3: CASRGLDRAHTEAFF. In DNA, the CDR3 is TGTGCCAGTAGAGGCCTGGACAGGGCCCACACTGAAGCTTTCTTT.

The gene calls are TRBV3-1 (or the pseudogene TRBV3-2) and TRBJ2-1; possibly TRBD2 for D (6 bases). V dropped 2 bases and J dropped 7 bases, with 12 bases sitting between them. This CDR3 spans 14 amino acids. The germline gives CDR1 LGHDT, CDR2 YNNKEL (reference sequence). The DNA for the CDR3 is TGTGCCAGCAGCCAAAAGGGAGGAGCTAATGAGCAGTTCTTC. It codes for CASSQKGGANEQFF.

The V call is TRBV5-1, the J call TRBJ2-7; D is unresolved. V was trimmed by 0 bases and J by 0 bases, leaving 7 bases between them. This CDR3 spans 14 amino acids. CDR1 and CDR2 from the germline V gene are SGHRS and YFSETQ. The CDR3 bases are TGCGCCAGCAGCTTGGGTCAGTCCTCCTACGAGCAGTACTTC. This translates into CASSLGQSSYEQYF.

This chain connects TRBV29-1 to TRBJ1-2, with D possibly being TRBD1 (6 bases). The CDR3 totals 15 residues. The V end lost 3 bases, the J end lost 0 bases, and 14 bases lay between the germline ends. Germline assignment: CDR1 SQVTM and CDR2 ANQGSEA. For the CDR3, the DNA is TGCAGCGTTGAGATGGAGGGGGAAGCTAACTATGGCTACACCTTC. It specifies CSVEMEGEANYGYTF.

V and J are TRBV28 and TRBJ1-2; possibly TRBD1 for D (5 bases). Germline CDR1 MDHEN, CDR2 SYDVKM. Trimming pared 7 bases from V and 8 bases from J, leaving 23 bases between. This CDR3 has 15 amino acids. The CDR3 DNA reads as TGTGCCAGCACGCCCCCCCGGGGGGATACGTGGGGCTACACCTTC. This gives the protein CASTPPRGDTWGYTF.

The chain carries TRBV6-2 or TRBV6-3 and TRBJ2-1; TRBD2 might be the D (6 bases). CDR1 and CDR2 (germline): MNHEY, SVGEGT. V was shortened by 6 bases and J by 7 bases, with 19 bases between the two germline ends. This CDR3 contains 15 residues. CDR3 DNA sequence: TGTGCCAGCAGCCGCGCCGGGACTGGGGGGAATGAGCAGTTCTTC. Its protein product is CASSRAGTGGNEQFF.

The chain is built from TRBV7-8 and TRBJ1-5; 7 nucleotides align to TRBD1. Germline assignment: CDR1 SGHVS and CDR2 FQNEAQ. There are 14 residues in the CDR3. Trimming took 3 bases from V and 3 from J; bases not matched to a gene: 2. CDR3: CASSLTGNNQPQHF. CDR3 nucleotides: TGTGCCAGCAGCTTGACAGGGAACAATCAGCCCCAGCATTTT.

The V and J genes are TRBV7-9 and TRBJ2-1, with 8 bases that match TRBD2. In germline, CDR1 is SEHNR, CDR2 FQNEAQ (reference sequence). Losses at the gene ends were 3 bases for V and 7 bases for J; bases not matched to a gene: 8. The CDR3 is 15 amino acids. The CDR3 region is CASSFVTGGHNEQFF. CDR3 coding DNA: TGTGCCAGCAGCTTTGTAACGGGGGGGCATAATGAGCAGTTCTTC.

The genes are TRBV7-9 and TRBJ2-1; perhaps TRBD2 as D (5 bases). V was pared by 3 bases and J by 7 bases, with 10 bases between. In germline, CDR1 is SEHNR, CDR2 FQNEAQ (reference sequence). The CDR3 covers 13 residues. CDR3 in amino acids: CASSFGSLNEQFF. The CDR3 nucleotides read TGTGCCAGCAGCTTTGGGAGCTTGAATGAGCAGTTCTTC. The whole variable domain, remainder taken from reference TRBV7-9 and TRBJ2-1, is DTGVSQNPRHKITKRGQNVTFRCDPISEHNRLYWYRQTLGQGPEFLTYFQNEAQLEKSRLLSDRFSAERPKGSFSTLEIQRTEQGDSAMYLCASSFGSLNEQFFGPGTRLTVL.

This clone was recorded only once. The rearrangement links TRBV5-1 to TRBJ1-4; D might be TRBD1 (6 bases). V lost 6 bases to trimming and J lost 7 bases, with 16 bases between them. CDR1 SGHRS and CDR2 YFSETQ come from the germline V gene. This CDR3 spans 14 amino acids. As DNA, the CDR3 is TGCGCCAGCACCGGCTCAGGGGCTGGTGAAAAACTGTTTTTT. This encodes CASTGSGAGEKLFF.

V is TRBV5-6 and J is TRBJ1-5; D gene ambiguous. The germline gives CDR1 SGHDT, CDR2 YYEEEE. This CDR3 is 13 amino acids long. V lost 4 bases, J lost 6 bases, and 11 bases lay in between. Here the CDR3 DNA reads TGTGCCAGCAGCCGTTTGGGTGTTCAGCCCCAGCATTTT. Its protein product is CASSRLGVQPQHF.